Below, 32 T cell receptor beta chains from the same sample are listed, as sequenced in a study of blood T cell repertoires in COVID-19. Sequencing was performed with immunoSEQ multiplex PCR; in TCRdb, only in-frame clones are kept and a portion is missing. There are about 69,000 clones in the sample; under 85% occur only once, and about 14% lies in the top ten. Sequencing was done on a sample of peripheral blood. These receptors originate from a man aged 45-65 years with COVID-19, enrolled during active disease.

The gene calls are TRBV6-2 or TRBV6-3 and TRBJ2-7, with D perhaps matching TRBD2 (6 bases). V lost 2 bases and J lost 1, with 18 bases in between. The CDR3 is 17 residues long. From germline, CDR1 is MNHEY and CDR2 SVGEGT. CDR3 nucleotide sequence: TGTGCCAGCAGTTACGGCGCGGGACGGCGGATTTCCTACGAGCAGTACTTC. Translated: CASSYGAGRRISYEQYF.

The chain is built from TRBV14 and TRBJ1-3; TRBD1 might be the D (5 bases). The V and J ends lost 4 bases and 0 bases respectively, with 13 bases between them. CDR3 length: 16 residues. Germline assignment: CDR1 SGHDN and CDR2 FVKESK. The CDR3 region has the DNA TGTGCCAGCAGCCTGGGACTCCTTGCCTCTGGAAACACCATATATTTT. It encodes CASSLGLLASGNTIYF.

This chain links TRBV5-1 with TRBJ2-3; 7 nucleotides line up with TRBD2. Germline lookup yields CDR1 SGHRS and CDR2 YFSETQ. J gave up 4 bases and V 0 bases, and 5 bases lay outside the gene matches. The CDR3 is 15 residues long. The CDR3 reads CASSLVPGGADTQYF. Here the CDR3 DNA reads TGCGCCAGCAGCTTGGTTCCGGGGGGTGCAGATACGCAGTATTTT.

V and J are TRBV7-9 and TRBJ1-6; D is undetermined. Germline CDR1 SEHNR, CDR2 FQNEAQ (reference sequence). The CDR3 covers 13 residues. V dropped 5 bases and J dropped 4 bases, with 6 bases sitting between them. The CDR3 sequence is CASSPGYNSPLHF. As DNA, the CDR3 is TGTGCCAGCAGCCCGGGGTATAATTCACCCCTCCACTTT.

This clone showed up just once. The rearrangement joins TRBV24-1 to TRBJ2-7; 14 nucleotides line up with TRBD2. Trimming at V came to 3 bases and at J to 2 bases, leaving 8 bases not matched to a gene. Germline CDR1 KGHDR, CDR2 SFDVKD. This CDR3 region has 18 residues. This chain's CDR3 is CATSDPWTSGGSAYEQYF. In DNA form, the CDR3 reads TGTGCCACCAGTGATCCATGGACTAGCGGGGGGTCGGCCTACGAGCAGTACTTC.

This clone was recorded a few times. The rearrangement uses TRBV5-4 and TRBJ1-6, with D possibly TRBD1 on 6 matching bases. CDR1 SGHNT and CDR2 YYREEE come from the germline V gene (reference sequence). This CDR3 contains 15 residues. Trimming removed 4 bases at V and 7 bases at J, with 15 bases between. The CDR3 loop is CASSENRGFNSPLHF. Written as DNA, the CDR3 is TGTGCCAGCAGCGAGAATAGGGGGTTCAATTCACCCCTCCACTTT.

The J gene is TRBJ2-3, the V gene TRBV3-1 (or the pseudogene TRBV3-2); D perhaps matches TRBD2 (5 bases). Trimming took off 4 bases at V and 2 bases at J, with 7 bases between the two ends. This CDR3 region has 13 residues. CDR1 is LGHDT, CDR2 YNNKEL, per germline (reference sequence). CDR3 in DNA: TGTGCCAGCAGCCGCCGGGACACAGATACGCAGTATTTT. The encoded protein is CASSRRDTDTQYF.

The chain couples TRBV19 to TRBJ2-3; the match to TRBD2 covers 8 bases. Germline V gene data show CDR1 as LNHDA and CDR2 as SQIVND (reference sequence). This CDR3 is built from 14 residues. Trimming at V came to 8 bases and at J to 2 bases, leaving 6 bases not matched to a gene. Written as DNA, the CDR3 is TGTGCCAGTGCCGGACTAGCCTTCACAGATACGCAGTATTTT. Its protein product is CASAGLAFTDTQYF.

The J gene is TRBJ2-7, the V gene TRBV30, with TRBD1 matching over 9 bases. V lost 2 bases to trimming and J lost 2 bases; unmatched junction nucleotides: 4. There are 14 residues in the CDR3. The germline V gene has CDR1 GTSNPN and CDR2 SVGIG (reference sequence). This CDR3 is CAWSRRQGAYEQYF. Written as DNA, the CDR3 is TGTGCCTGGAGTAGGAGACAGGGGGCCTACGAGCAGTACTTC.

The genes are TRBV18 and TRBJ1-2; 8 bases line up with TRBD1. The germline V gene encodes CDR1 KGHSH and CDR2 LQKENI. The ends lost 3 bases at V and 3 bases at J; junction bases unmatched: 6. CDR3 length equals 15 residues. The CDR3 DNA reads TGTGCCAGCTCACCGTACGAGACAGGGGACTATGGCTACACCTTC. Its protein product is CASSPYETGDYGYTF.

The count of this clone is one. The chain carries TRBV4-1 and TRBJ1-2; TRBD1 agrees at 8 bases. This CDR3 has 15 residues. Germline trimming cut 0 bases from V and 7 bases from J; bases unmatched to any gene: 7. Germline V gives CDR1 MGHRA, CDR2 YSYEKL. CDR3 residues: CASSQEDRATGGYTF. The CDR3 DNA follows: TGCGCCAGCAGCCAAGAGGACAGGGCGACGGGTGGCTACACCTTC.

The genes are TRBV5-5 and TRBJ1-2, with 11 bases that match TRBD1. The CDR3 covers 15 residues. Unmatched junction bases numbered 7, after V lost 4 bases and J lost 5 bases. Germline V CDR1 and CDR2: SGHKS, YYEKEE (reference sequence). CDR3: CASSPGQGVFYGYTF. CDR3 DNA sequence: TGTGCCAGCAGCCCGGGACAGGGGGTCTTTTATGGCTACACCTTC.

The CDR3 nucleotides are TGTGCCAGCAGCCATTTCCGGGACGAGCAGTACTTC. Encoded protein: CASSHFRDEQYF. The chain joins TRBV7-6 to TRBJ2-7; no definite D call. The V end lost 5 bases, the J end lost 5 bases, and 10 bases lay between the germline ends. CDR1 and CDR2 from the germline V gene are SGHVS and FNYEAQ. The CDR3 contains 12 residues. Full variable domain (remainder filled in from reference TRBV7-6 and TRBJ2-7): GAGVSQSPRYKVTKRGQDVALRCDPISGHVSLYWYRQALGQGPEFLTYFNYEAQQDKSGLPNDRFSAERPEGSISTLTIQRTEQRDSAMYRCASSHFRDEQYFGPGTRLTVT.

The chain carries TRBV11-3 and TRBJ2-5; a possible D gene is TRBD2 (5 bases). This CDR3 has 13 amino acids. The ends were cut back, 3 bases at V and 2 bases at J, with 7 bases in the middle. Per germline, CDR1 SGHNT and CDR2 YENEEA. The CDR3, as DNA: TGTGCCAGCAGCTTTGGACTGCAAGAGACCCAGTACTTC. It codes for CASSFGLQETQYF.

The gene calls are TRBV2 and TRBJ2-7; D is unclear. Germline loops: CDR1 SNHLY, CDR2 FYNNEI. Trimming cost V 6 bases and J 7 bases, with 7 bases left between them. The CDR3 runs to 10 residues. The CDR3 sequence is CASRAKEQYF. CDR3 coding DNA: TGTGCCAGCAGAGCAAAGGAGCAGTACTTC.

This clone was observed a single time. The CDR3 here is CASSRAGTGENEQFF. CDR3 DNA sequence: TGCGCCAGCAGCCGGGCCGGGACAGGGGAAAATGAGCAGTTCTTC. The chain employs TRBV4-3 and TRBJ2-1; 10 bases are shared with TRBD1. From germline, CDR1 is LGHNA and CDR2 YSLEER. The J segment lost 7 bases and the V segment lost 4 bases, leaving 7 bases of the junction unmatched. CDR3 length: 15 residues.

The chain uses TRBV28 and TRBJ1-2, with D maybe TRBD1 (5 bases). V was pared by 3 bases and J by 4 bases, with 6 bases between. Per germline, CDR1 MDHEN and CDR2 SYDVKM. CDR3 length: 12 residues. The DNA for the CDR3 is TGTGCCAGCAGTTTGGGGGGCTATGGCTACACCTTC. Protein product: CASSLGGYGYTF.

This rearrangement joins TRBV3-1 (or the pseudogene TRBV3-2) to TRBJ2-5, with D possibly being TRBD2 (6 bases). In germline, CDR1 is LGHDT, CDR2 YNNKEL (reference sequence). The CDR3 covers 14 residues. The V and J ends lost 9 bases and 0 bases respectively, with 14 bases between them. CDR3 DNA sequence: TGTGCCAGGGGGGGACGGTCGTACCAAGAGACCCAGTACTTC. Translation gives CARGGRSYQETQYF.

This clone was counted a single time. The J gene is TRBJ1-2, the V gene TRBV18; D may be TRBD1 (6 bases). The V gene's germline CDR1 is KGHSH and CDR2 LQKENI. CDR3 length: 18 residues. V was clipped by 4 bases and J by 1 base, with 22 bases between them. The CDR3 is CASSLVRTDPIYNYGYTF. Written as DNA, the CDR3 is TGTGCCAGCTCACTTGTAAGGACAGATCCTATTTATAACTATGGCTACACCTTC.

The chain carries TRBV5-5 and TRBJ1-3; D call uncertain. Germline V gene lookup returns CDR1 SGHKS and CDR2 YYEKEE (reference sequence). The CDR3 is 14 amino acids. V lost 0 bases to trimming and J lost 0 bases, with 4 bases between them. The CDR3 loop is CASSLAPSGNTIYF. In DNA form, the CDR3 reads TGTGCCAGCAGCTTGGCTCCCTCTGGAAACACCATATATTTT.

This clone came up once. The chain employs TRBV19 and TRBJ2-2; TRBD1 agrees at 8 bases. This CDR3 comprises 17 residues. J was trimmed by 1 base and V by 4 bases; bases with no gene match: 8. Germline CDR1 reads LNHDA; CDR2 reads SQIVND (reference sequence). The DNA of the CDR3 is TGTGCCAGTAGTACCGAGGCAGGGACAGGGAACACCGGGGAGCTGTTTTTT. It translates to CASSTEAGTGNTGELFF. Drawing the rest from reference TRBV19 and TRBJ2-2, the complete variable domain is DGGITQSPKYLFRKEGQNVTLSCEQNLNHDAMYWYRQDPGQGLRLIYYSQIVNDFQKGDIAEGYSVSREKKESFPLTVTSAQKNPTAFYLCASSTEAGTGNTGELFFGEGSRLTVL.

The chain employs TRBV3-1 (or the pseudogene TRBV3-2) and TRBJ1-1, with 7 positions matching TRBD1. The germline V gene encodes CDR1 LGHDT and CDR2 YNNKEL (reference sequence). The V gene end was trimmed by 5 bases and the J gene end by 10 bases; junction bases not matched to a gene: 7. The length of the CDR3 is 12 residues. DNA of the CDR3: TGTGCCAGCAGCTCACAACAGGGGAGAGCTTTCTTT. The encoded protein is CASSSQQGRAFF.

The chain joins TRBV30 to TRBJ2-7; TRBD2 is a possible D gene (5 bases). CDR1 and CDR2 from the germline V gene are GTSNPN and SVGIG (reference sequence). CDR3 length: 16 residues. V shed 0 bases and J shed 6 bases, with 21 bases lying between them. Here the CDR3 reads CAWSVPCAGEGSEQYF. CDR3 DNA: TGTGCCTGGAGTGTCCCCTGTGCGGGCGAGGGCTCCGAGCAGTACTTC.

The chain is built from TRBV2 and TRBJ2-3; no reliable D call. Trimming shortened V by 3 bases and J by 5 bases, and 12 bases separated the two germline ends. Germline V gene sequence: CDR1 SNHLY, CDR2 FYNNEI. This CDR3 contains 14 residues. The CDR3 DNA sequence: TGTGCCAGCAGTGAGAGTACCTTTATAGATACGCAGTATTTT. This codes for CASSESTFIDTQYF.

The genes are TRBV6-6 and TRBJ2-2, with 10 bases matching TRBD1. The CDR3 contains 14 residues. Per the germline V gene, CDR1 is MNHNY and CDR2 is SVGAGI (reference sequence). Unmatched junction bases numbered 2, after V lost 6 bases and J lost 4 bases. In DNA form, the CDR3 reads TGTGCCAGCAGAGGACAGGGGGGCACCGGGGAGCTGTTTTTT. This gives the protein CASRGQGGTGELFF.

This clone was counted a few times. The chain joins TRBV6-5 to TRBJ1-2; maybe TRBD1 (5 bases). V was clipped by 6 bases and J by 8 bases, with 13 bases between them. Germline CDR1 reads MNHEY; CDR2 reads SVGAGI. The CDR3 covers 12 residues. This CDR3 is CASRSDRFGYTF. The DNA of the CDR3 is TGTGCCAGCAGAAGCGACAGATTCGGCTACACCTTC.

The V gene is TRBV6-6, the J gene TRBJ1-4, with TRBD1 matching over 7 bases. The length of the CDR3 is 13 residues. Looked up from germline, CDR1 is MNHNY and CDR2 is SVGAGI (reference sequence). The V and J ends lost 9 bases and 10 bases, in that order; junction bases with no gene match: 11. CDR3 DNA: TGTGCCAGTACGGGACAGCTAGCCCGAAAACTGTTTTTT. This translates into CASTGQLARKLFF.

V usage is TRBV18 and J usage is TRBJ2-3; D is unclear. The V and J ends lost 0 bases and 2 bases respectively, with 6 bases between them. This CDR3 is 14 amino acids long. The germline gives CDR1 KGHSH, CDR2 LQKENI. CDR3 in amino acids: CASSPPADTDTQYF. DNA for the CDR3: TGTGCCAGCTCACCACCGGCAGACACAGATACGCAGTATTTT.

This clone was picked up one time. V gene TRBV7-6 combines with J gene TRBJ2-7, with 9 bases matching TRBD1. V trimming: 6 bases; J trimming: 5 bases; junction bases outside the gene matches: 11. The CDR3 spans 15 residues. CDR1 and CDR2 (germline): SGHVS, FNYEAQ. CDR3 nucleotides: TGTGCCAGCAGTCGAACAGGGGGCGCGTACCACGAGCAGTACTTC. As protein: CASSRTGGAYHEQYF.

The sample holds one count of this clone. The chain recombines TRBV6-6 with TRBJ1-1, with D hard to call. Germline lookup yields CDR1 MNHNY and CDR2 SVGAGI (reference sequence). The CDR3 covers 9 residues. The germline V and J ends were trimmed by 5 bases and 10 bases, with 5 bases remaining between them. CDR3: CASSEGAFF. The CDR3 DNA sequence: TGTGCCAGCAGTGAGGGAGCTTTCTTT.

The V gene is TRBV6-6, the J gene TRBJ2-7, with 7 bases identical to TRBD1. The CDR3 sequence is 14 residues long. Trimming cost V 5 bases and J 6 bases; bases outside gene matches: 10. Germline loops: CDR1 MNHNY, CDR2 SVGAGI (reference sequence). The CDR3 sequence: CASSTYRGRLEQYF. The CDR3 nucleotides are TGTGCCAGCAGTACGTACAGGGGAAGACTCGAGCAGTACTTC.

The chain uses TRBV2 and TRBJ2-3; 10 bases match TRBD2. This CDR3 contains 15 residues. V trimming: 6 bases; J trimming: 0 bases; junction bases outside the gene matches: 3. CDR1 and CDR2 (germline): SNHLY, FYNNEI. The CDR3 is CASRKLAGSTDTQYF. The CDR3 region has the DNA TGTGCCAGCAGGAAACTAGCGGGGAGCACAGATACGCAGTATTTT.